The present T cell receptor (beta chain) was sequenced within a study of blood T cell repertoires in COVID-19. Original processing notes: Reference gene primers were amplified, and this amplification served to estimate nucleated cell counts. Clones were read by immunoSEQ multiplex PCR, and TCRdb kept only the in-frame ones, dropping some. The DNA was the basis for D and trimming; V, J and clone size are from that table. The profile shows around 170,000 clones, 80% to 90% of them singletons. The V gene's germline CDR1 is ENHRY and CDR2 SYGVKD. The CDR3 covers 14 residues. V lost 8 bases and J lost 2; bases outside the gene matches: 7.

This sequence was found in a woman aged 70-85 years with acute or convalescent COVID-19. Sequencing input: peripheral blood. The chain joins TRBV10-3 to TRBJ2-3; 7 positions agree with TRBD1. The CDR3 here is CAIGTAKYTDTQYF. For the CDR3, the DNA is TGTGCCATCGGGACAGCAAAGTACACAGATACGCAGTATTTT.